This T cell receptor beta chain is drawn from a study of shared clonotypes between healthy human individuals. Across the whole study: Three CD4 naive, three CD4 memory, two CD8 naive and one CD8 memory plate were used per donor.

TCRdb keeps only in-frame clones here, not all; method: immunoSEQ multiplex PCR. The sample includes hundreds of thousands of clones, 95% to 97% of them seen just once. Germline values: CDR1 SGDLS, CDR2 YYNGEE. Trimming removed 0 bases from V and 6 bases from J, with 21 bases in between. CDR3 length: 18 residues. Study outcomes and limitations: In general, naive subsets displayed greater estimated richness than memory subsets did.

Notes on this clone: What it recognizes is unknown.

CD45RO-negative cells were positively selected for CCR7, leaving out terminally differentiated effector memory CD45RA+ cells. The rearrangement uses TRBV9 and TRBJ2-2, with a weak D call TRBD1 (5 bases). The clonotype was recovered from a woman in her thirties in good health. The sequencing sample was made of naive CD8+ T cells sorted from blood. For the CDR3, the DNA is TGTGCCAGCAGCGTAGACTTCTCGCAGGGAACTGAAGCCGGGGAGCTGTTTTTT. Its protein is CASSVDFSQGTEAGELFF. The entire variable domain, with the rest obtained from reference TRBV9 and TRBJ2-2, is as follows: DSGVTQTPKHLITATGQRVTLRCSPRSGDLSVYWYQQSLDQGLQFLIQYYNGEERAKGNILERFSAQQFPDLHSELNLSSLELGDSALYFCASSVDFSQGTEAGELFFGEGSRLTVL.